The sequence of this TCR beta chain was determined in a study of blood T cell repertoires in COVID-19. Original handling: Reference gene primer amplification in the assay estimated nucleated cell counts. Assay: immunoSEQ multiplex PCR; the TCRdb copy retains only in-frame clones and omits some. V, J and clone size reflect that table, while D and trimming were determined from the DNA. The repertoire holds approximately 120,000 clones, with more than 75% as singletons. This clone appeared once. Germline V gene sequence: CDR1 LNHDA, CDR2 SQIVND (reference sequence). V shed 5 bases and J shed 3 bases, with 26 bases lying between them. The CDR3 has 19 residues.

This TCR was recovered from a man aged 50-60 years with acute or convalescent COVID-19. Sample: peripheral blood. V is TRBV19 and J is TRBJ1-5; D possibly corresponds to TRBD1 (6 bases). The CDR3 DNA sequence: TGTGCCAGTAGTGTCGACTTCTCGGGGACACGGATTTCCAATCAGCCCCAGCATTTT. Translation: CASSVDFSGTRISNQPQHF.